This T cell receptor beta chain is from a study of cytomegalovirus exposure and HLA in healthy donors. CDR1 MNHNS and CDR2 SASEGT come from the germline V gene. The V end was cut by 7 bases, the J end by 0 bases, with 9 bases between. The CDR3 is 13 residues long. PCR was performed using 60 Vbeta and 13 Jbeta primers. Clones were sequenced by immunoSEQ multiplex PCR, and TCRdb holds only the in-frame ones, with some missing. This sample lists about 58,000 clones; its ten largest clones have almost 4%. The specimen sequenced was PBMCs. V is TRBV6-1 and J is TRBJ1-1; no definite D call. The TCR was taken from a male donor in good health and CMV-seronegative. CDR3 loop: CASKRRMNTEAFF. For the CDR3, the DNA is TGTGCCAGCAAGCGGCGCATGAACACTGAAGCTTTCTTT.